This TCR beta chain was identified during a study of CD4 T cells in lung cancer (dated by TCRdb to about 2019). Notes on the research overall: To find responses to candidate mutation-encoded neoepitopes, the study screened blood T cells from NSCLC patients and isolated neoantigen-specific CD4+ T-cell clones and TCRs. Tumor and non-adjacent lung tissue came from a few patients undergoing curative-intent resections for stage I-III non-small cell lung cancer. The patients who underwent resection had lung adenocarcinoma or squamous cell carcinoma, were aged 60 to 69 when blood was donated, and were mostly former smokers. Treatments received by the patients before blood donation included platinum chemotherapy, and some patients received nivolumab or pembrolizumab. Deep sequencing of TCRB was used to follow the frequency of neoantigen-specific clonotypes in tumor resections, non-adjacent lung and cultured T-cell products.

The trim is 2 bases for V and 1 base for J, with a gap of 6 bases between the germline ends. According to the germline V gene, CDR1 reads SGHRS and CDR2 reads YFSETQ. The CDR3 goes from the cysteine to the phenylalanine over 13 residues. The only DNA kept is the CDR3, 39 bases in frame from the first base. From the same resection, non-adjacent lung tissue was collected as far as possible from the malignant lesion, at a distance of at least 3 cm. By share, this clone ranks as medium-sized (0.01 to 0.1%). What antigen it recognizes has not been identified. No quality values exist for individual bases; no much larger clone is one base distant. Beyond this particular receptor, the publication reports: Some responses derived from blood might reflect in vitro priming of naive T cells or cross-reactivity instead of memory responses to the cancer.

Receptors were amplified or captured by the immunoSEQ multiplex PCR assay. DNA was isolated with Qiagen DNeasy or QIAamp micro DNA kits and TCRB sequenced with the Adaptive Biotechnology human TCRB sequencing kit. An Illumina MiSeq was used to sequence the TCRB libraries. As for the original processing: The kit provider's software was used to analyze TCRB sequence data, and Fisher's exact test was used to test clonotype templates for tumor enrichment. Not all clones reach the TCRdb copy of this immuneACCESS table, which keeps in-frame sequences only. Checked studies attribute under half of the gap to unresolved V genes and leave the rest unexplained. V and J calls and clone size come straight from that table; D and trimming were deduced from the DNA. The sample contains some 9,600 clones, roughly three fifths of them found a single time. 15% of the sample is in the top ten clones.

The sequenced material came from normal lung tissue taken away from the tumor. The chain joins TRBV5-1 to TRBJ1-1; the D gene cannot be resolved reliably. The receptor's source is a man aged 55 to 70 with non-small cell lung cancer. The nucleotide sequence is TGCGCCAGCAGCTTCAATCAGAACACTGAAGCTTTCTTT. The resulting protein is CASSFNQNTEAFF.